The source of this T cell receptor beta chain is a study of shared clonotypes between healthy human individuals. Overall study findings and caveats: Around 5% was the fraction of naive CD4 clonotypes found shared across a handful of donors.

All of the donors resided in Nashville, Tennessee, and each was a Caucasian adult. Using immunoSEQ multiplex PCR, the repertoire was profiled, and TCRdb retains in-frame clones only, with some absent. Of 2 million to 2.5 million clones listed, 95% are singletons. Worth noting for this clone: Its antigen is still unknown.

The sample taken for sequencing was naive CD4+ T cells sorted from blood. Sample subset: CD45RA+ positively selected. The receptor was derived from a young man in good health.

Here the CDR3 reads CASSMRDRSTDTQYF. The CDR3 DNA sequence: TGTGCCAGTAGTATGCGGGACAGGAGCACAGATACGCAGTATTTT. The V call is TRBV19, the J call TRBJ2-3; 8 bases fit TRBD1. The V and J ends lost 3 bases and 0 bases, in that order; junction bases with no gene match: 2. CDR1 and CDR2 from the germline V gene are LNHDA and SQIVND (reference sequence). The CDR3 consists of 15 residues.